This T cell receptor (beta chain) is drawn from a study of glioma-infiltrating T cells. Whole-study findings and limits: Non-neoplastic patients had below-expected tissue-blood divergence, while all gliomas exceeded expectation.

Many counts were recorded for this clonotype. Its antigen remains unidentified. Amplification of TCR alpha and beta CDR3 regions from RNA used iRepertoire nested multiplex PCR. For one-step reverse transcription and amplification, 100-400 ng of tissue mRNA or PBMC total RNA was used. TCRdb called the multiplex PCR reads again in MiXCR, with one record for every CDR3 protein. The table lists about 89,000 distinct CDR3 sequences, about 23% of them singletons. The CDR3 has 13 amino acids. CDR1 KGHSH and CDR2 LQKENI come from the germline V gene. Between the trimmed V and J ends, which lost 0 bases and 2 bases, there was a span of 4 bases.

The TCR comes from a human donor with low-grade glioma or glioblastoma, undergoing nonglioma brain surgery, or in good health (not recorded which). Sequencing input: glioma tissue, nonneoplastic brain tissue, or PBMCs (not recorded which). The rearrangement links TRBV18 to TRBJ1-1, with no clear D. CDR3 in DNA: TGTGCCAGCTCACCACCGACAAACACTGAAGCTTTCTTT. Translation: CASSPPTNTEAFF.